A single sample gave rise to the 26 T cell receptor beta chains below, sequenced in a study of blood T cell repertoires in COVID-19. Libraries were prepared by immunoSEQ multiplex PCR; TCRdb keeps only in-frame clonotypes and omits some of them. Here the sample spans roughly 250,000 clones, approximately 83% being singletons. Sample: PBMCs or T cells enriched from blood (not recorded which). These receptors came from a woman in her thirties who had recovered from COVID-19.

The CDR3 region is CASSPSVGTFGNTIYF. The CDR3 DNA is TGTGCCAGCTCACCTTCTGTAGGGACTTTTGGAAACACCATATATTTT. The rearrangement joins TRBV18 to TRBJ1-3; a weak D match, TRBD1 (5 bases). The CDR3 has 16 residues. Trimming took 3 bases from V and 3 from J, leaving 15 bases between them. Germline V gene lookup returns CDR1 KGHSH and CDR2 LQKENI.

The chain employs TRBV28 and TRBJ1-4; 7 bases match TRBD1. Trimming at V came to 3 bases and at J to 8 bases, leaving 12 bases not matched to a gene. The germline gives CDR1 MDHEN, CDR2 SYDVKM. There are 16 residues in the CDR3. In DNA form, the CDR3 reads TGTGCCAGCAGTTTCCCAATTGACAGGGCGGTAGAAAAACTGTTTTTT. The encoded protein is CASSFPIDRAVEKLFF.

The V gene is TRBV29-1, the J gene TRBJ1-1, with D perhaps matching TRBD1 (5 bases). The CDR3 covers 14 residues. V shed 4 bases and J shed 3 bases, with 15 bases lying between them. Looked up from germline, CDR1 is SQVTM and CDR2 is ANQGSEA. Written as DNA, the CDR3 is TGCAGCGTTGTGGGGCTCGGGTCGGACACTGAAGCTTTCTTT. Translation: CSVVGLGSDTEAFF.

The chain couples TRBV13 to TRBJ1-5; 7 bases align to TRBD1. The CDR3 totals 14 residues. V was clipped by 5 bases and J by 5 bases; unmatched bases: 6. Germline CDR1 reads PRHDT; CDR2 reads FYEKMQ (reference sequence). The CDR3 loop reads CASSIRQGDQPQHF. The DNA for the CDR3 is TGTGCCAGCAGCATCCGACAGGGAGATCAGCCCCAGCATTTT.

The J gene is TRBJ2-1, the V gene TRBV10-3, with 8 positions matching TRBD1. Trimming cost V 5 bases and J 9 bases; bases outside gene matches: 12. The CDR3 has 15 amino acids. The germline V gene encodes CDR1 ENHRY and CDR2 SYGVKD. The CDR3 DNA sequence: TGTGCCATCAGTCTTTTAGACAGGGGAGAGGGTGAGCAGTTCTTC. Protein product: CAISLLDRGEGEQFF.

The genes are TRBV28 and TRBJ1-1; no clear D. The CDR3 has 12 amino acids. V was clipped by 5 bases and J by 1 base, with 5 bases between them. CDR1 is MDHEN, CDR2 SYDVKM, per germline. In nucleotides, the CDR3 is TGTGCCAGCAGTGAAGCGAACACTGAAGCTTTCTTT. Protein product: CASSEANTEAFF.

The CDR3 DNA reads as TGTGCCAGCCGGACAGGGGGCACAGATACGCAGTATTTT. Its protein product is CASRTGGTDTQYF. The chain couples TRBV7-9 to TRBJ2-3, with 9 nucleotides matching TRBD1. With 8 bases clipped from V and 1 base from J, the junction kept 1 base outside the gene matches. Germline V lookup: CDR1 SEHNR, CDR2 FQNEAQ (reference sequence). The CDR3 is 13 amino acids.

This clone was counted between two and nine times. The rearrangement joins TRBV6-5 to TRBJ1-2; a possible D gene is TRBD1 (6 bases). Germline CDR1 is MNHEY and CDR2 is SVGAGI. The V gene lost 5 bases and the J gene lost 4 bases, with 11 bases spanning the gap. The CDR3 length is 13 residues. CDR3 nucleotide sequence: TGTGCCAGCAGTCCCGGGACAATCTATGGCTACACCTTC. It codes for CASSPGTIYGYTF.

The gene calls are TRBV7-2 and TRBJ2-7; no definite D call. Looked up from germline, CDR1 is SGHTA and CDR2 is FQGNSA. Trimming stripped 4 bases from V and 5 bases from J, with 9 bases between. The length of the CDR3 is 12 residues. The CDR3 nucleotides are TGTGCCAGCAGCTCCCTTAGCCACGAGCAGTACTTC. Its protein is CASSSLSHEQYF. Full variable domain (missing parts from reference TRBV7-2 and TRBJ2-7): GAGVSQSPSNKVTEKGKDVELRCDPISGHTALYWYRQSLGQGLEFLIYFQGNSAPDKSGLPSDRFSAERTGGSVSTLTIQRTQQEDSAVYLCASSSLSHEQYFGPGTRLTVT.

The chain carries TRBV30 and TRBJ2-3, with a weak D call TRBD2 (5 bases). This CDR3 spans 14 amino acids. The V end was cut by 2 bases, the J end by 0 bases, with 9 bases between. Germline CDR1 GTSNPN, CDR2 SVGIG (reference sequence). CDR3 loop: CAWSRIASTDTQYF. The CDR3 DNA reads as TGTGCCTGGAGTAGGATAGCGAGCACAGATACGCAGTATTTT.

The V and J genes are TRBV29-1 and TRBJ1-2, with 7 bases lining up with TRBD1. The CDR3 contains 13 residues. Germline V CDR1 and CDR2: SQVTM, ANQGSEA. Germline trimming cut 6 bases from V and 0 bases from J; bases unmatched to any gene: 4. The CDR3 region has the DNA TGCAGCGTCTCAGGGGGAGCTAACTATGGCTACACCTTC. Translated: CSVSGGANYGYTF. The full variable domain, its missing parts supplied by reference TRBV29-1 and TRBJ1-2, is SAVISQKPSRDICQRGTSLTIQCQVDSQVTMMFWYRQQPGQSLTLIATANQGSEATYESGFVIDKFPISRPNLTFSTLTVSNMSPEDSSIYLCSVSGGANYGYTFGSGTRLTVV.

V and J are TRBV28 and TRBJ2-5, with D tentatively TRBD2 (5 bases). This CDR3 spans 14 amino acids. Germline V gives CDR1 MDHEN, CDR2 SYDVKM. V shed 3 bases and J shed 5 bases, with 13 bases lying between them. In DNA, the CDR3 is TGTGCCAGCAGTTTTAGAGGGAAGGGCGAGACCCAGTACTTC. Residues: CASSFRGKGETQYF.

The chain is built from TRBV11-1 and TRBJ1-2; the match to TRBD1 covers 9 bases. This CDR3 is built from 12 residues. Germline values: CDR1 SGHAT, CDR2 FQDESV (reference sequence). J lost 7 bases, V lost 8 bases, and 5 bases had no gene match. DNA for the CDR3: TGTGCCAGCCGACAGGGGGGAAGTGGCTACACCTTC. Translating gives CASRQGGSGYTF.

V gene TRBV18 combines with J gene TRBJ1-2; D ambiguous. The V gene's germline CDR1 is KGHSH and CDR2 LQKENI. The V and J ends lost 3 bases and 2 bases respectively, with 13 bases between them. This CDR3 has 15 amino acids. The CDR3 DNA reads TGTGCCAGCTCACCGTCCTCCGGTTTGAACTATGGCTACACCTTC. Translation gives CASSPSSGLNYGYTF.

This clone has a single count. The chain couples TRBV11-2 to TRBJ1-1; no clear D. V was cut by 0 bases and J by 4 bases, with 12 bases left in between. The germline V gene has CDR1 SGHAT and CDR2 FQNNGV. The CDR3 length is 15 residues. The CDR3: CASSLEPGSTTEAFF. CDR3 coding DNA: TGTGCCAGCAGCTTAGAACCGGGGTCCACCACTGAAGCTTTCTTT.

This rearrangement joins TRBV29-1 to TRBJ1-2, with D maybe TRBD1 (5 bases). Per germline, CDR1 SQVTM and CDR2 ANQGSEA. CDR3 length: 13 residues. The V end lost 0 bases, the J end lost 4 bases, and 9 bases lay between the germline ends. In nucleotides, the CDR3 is TGCAGCGTTGAAGATCCAGGGCCCTATGGCTACACCTTC. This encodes CSVEDPGPYGYTF.

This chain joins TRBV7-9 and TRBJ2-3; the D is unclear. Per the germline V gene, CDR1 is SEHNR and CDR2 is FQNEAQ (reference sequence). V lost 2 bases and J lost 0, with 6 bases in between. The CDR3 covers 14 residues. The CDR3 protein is CASSLTGSTDTQYF. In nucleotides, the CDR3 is TGTGCCAGCAGCTTAACCGGGAGCACAGATACGCAGTATTTT.

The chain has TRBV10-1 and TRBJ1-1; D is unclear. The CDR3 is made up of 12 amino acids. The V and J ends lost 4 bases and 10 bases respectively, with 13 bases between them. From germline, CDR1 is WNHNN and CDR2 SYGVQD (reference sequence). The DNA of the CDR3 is TGCGCCAGCAGTGGAGAAGTGTCCGGAGCTTTCTTT. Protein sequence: CASSGEVSGAFF.

For the CDR3, the DNA is TGTGCCAGCAGTTTTTGGGGGCGGCCCCAGCATTTT. Protein product: CASSFWGRPQHF. The V call is TRBV28, the J call TRBJ1-5; possible D gene TRBD1, 6 bases. There are 12 residues in the CDR3. Trimming stripped 3 bases from V and 9 bases from J, with 9 bases between. Germline V lookup: CDR1 MDHEN, CDR2 SYDVKM.

CDR3 loop: CASSPRLGADNEQFF. Written as DNA, the CDR3 is TGCGCCAGCAGCCCACGCCTGGGAGCGGACAATGAGCAGTTCTTC. The genes are TRBV4-1 and TRBJ2-1; a weak D match, TRBD2 (5 bases). Trimming cost V 4 bases and J 5 bases, with 15 bases left between them. From germline, CDR1 is MGHRA and CDR2 YSYEKL. CDR3 length equals 15 residues.

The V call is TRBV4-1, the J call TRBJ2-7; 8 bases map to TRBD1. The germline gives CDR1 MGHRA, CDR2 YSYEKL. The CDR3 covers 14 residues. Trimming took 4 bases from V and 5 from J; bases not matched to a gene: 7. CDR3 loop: CASSRTGRNHEQYF. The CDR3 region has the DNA TGCGCCAGCAGCCGGACAGGGCGCAACCACGAGCAGTACTTC.

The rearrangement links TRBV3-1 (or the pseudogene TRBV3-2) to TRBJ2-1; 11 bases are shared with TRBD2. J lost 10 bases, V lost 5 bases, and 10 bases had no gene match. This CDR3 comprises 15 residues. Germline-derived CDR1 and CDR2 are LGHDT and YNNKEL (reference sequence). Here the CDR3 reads CASSSLAGGLHEQFF. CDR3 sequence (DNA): TGTGCCAGCAGCAGTCTAGCGGGAGGACTTCACGAGCAGTTCTTC.

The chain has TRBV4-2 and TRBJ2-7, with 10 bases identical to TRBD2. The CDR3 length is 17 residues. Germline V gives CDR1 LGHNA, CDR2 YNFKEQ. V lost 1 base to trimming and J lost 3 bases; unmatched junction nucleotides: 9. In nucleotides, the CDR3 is TGTGCCAGCAGCCAAGGACTAGCGGGTATCCTCGACTACGAGCAGTACTTC. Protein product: CASSQGLAGILDYEQYF.

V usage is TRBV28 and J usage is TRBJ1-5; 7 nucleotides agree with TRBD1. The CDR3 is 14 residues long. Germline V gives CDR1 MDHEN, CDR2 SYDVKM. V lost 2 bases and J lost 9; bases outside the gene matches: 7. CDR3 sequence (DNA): TGTGCCAGCAGTTTAGGGTCAGGGGGGCGGCCCCAGCATTTT. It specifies CASSLGSGGRPQHF. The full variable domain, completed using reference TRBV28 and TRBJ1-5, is DVKVTQSSRYLVKRTGEKVFLECVQDMDHENMFWYRQDPGLGLRLIYFSYDVKMKEKGDIPEGYSVSREKKERFSLILESASTNQTSMYLCASSLGSGGRPQHFGDGTRLSIL.

The CDR3 reads CASSSTPRGSTYEQYF. For the CDR3, the DNA is TGCGCCAGCAGCTCGACACCCCGGGGGAGTACCTACGAGCAGTACTTC. The chain links TRBV5-1 to TRBJ2-7, with a possible D match to TRBD2 (6 bases). The germline gives CDR1 SGHRS, CDR2 YFSETQ. This CDR3 is 16 amino acids long. V lost 3 bases and J lost 2, with 18 bases in between. Combining the CDR3 with reference TRBV5-1 and TRBJ2-7 gives the whole variable domain KAGVTQTPRYLIKTRGQQVTLSCSPISGHRSVSWYQQTPGQGLQFLFEYFSETQRNKGNFPGRFSGRQFSNSRSEMNVSTLELGDSALYLCASSSTPRGSTYEQYFGPGTRLTVT.

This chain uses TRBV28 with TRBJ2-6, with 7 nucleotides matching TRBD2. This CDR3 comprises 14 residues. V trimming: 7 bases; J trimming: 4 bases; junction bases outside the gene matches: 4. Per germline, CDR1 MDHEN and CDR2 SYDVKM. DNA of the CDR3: TGTGCCAGCACACCCGGGAGGGGGGCCAACGTCCTGACTTTC. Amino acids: CASTPGRGANVLTF.